The clone carrying this T cell receptor beta chain was recorded only once. The target antigen is unknown. The germline V gene has CDR1 MRHNA and CDR2 SNTAGT. The CDR3 sequence is 16 residues long. Trimming cost V 3 bases and J 1 base, with 10 bases left between them. The data originate from a study of lymphopenia after photon versus proton radiotherapy. Study-wide results and limits: A bigger post-nadir fall in TCR diversity correlated inversely with survival time in deceased patients.

This table comes from immunoSEQ multiplex PCR, and its TCRdb copy is limited to in-frame clones, with some not included. The sample shows approximately 17,000 clones, about 90% of them seen only once. The chain has TRBV6-4 and TRBJ2-6, with D maybe TRBD1 (6 bases). The clonotype was recovered from a man between 60 and 70 years old with pancreatic cancer. The input for sequencing was peripheral blood, taken from a patient treated with photon-based radiotherapy. CDR3 residues: CASSDSQGSGANVLTF. CDR3 sequence (DNA): TGTGCCAGCAGTGATTCACAGGGATCTGGGGCCAACGTCCTGACTTTC.